Each of the 32 T cell receptor beta chains below was sequenced from the same sample in a study of cytomegalovirus exposure and HLA in healthy donors. Both 60 Vbeta primers and 13 Jbeta primers went into the PCR. This table comes from immunoSEQ multiplex PCR, and its TCRdb copy is limited to in-frame clones, with some not included. This sample has about 190,000 clones; over 60% occur once, and the top ten carry about 5%. Sequencing was performed on PBMCs. These receptors all stem from a man aged 25-45 years in good health and CMV-seropositive.

A word on this clone: The identical CDR3 is also encoded by other nucleotide sequences in the sample. This sequence joins TRBV30 and TRBJ1-2; no reliable D call. This CDR3 comprises 12 residues. Germline CDR1 reads GTSNPN; CDR2 reads SVGIG (reference sequence). V dropped 4 bases and J dropped 2 bases, with 8 bases sitting between them. CDR3 region: CAWTPSNYGYTF. The CDR3 DNA sequence: TGTGCCTGGACCCCAAGCAACTATGGCTACACCTTC.

The chain carries TRBV5-1 and TRBJ1-4, with 7 bases fitting TRBD1. Trimming removed 4 bases from V and 7 bases from J; junction bases left unmatched: 7. Germline CDR1 and CDR2: SGHRS and YFSETQ. The CDR3 runs to 14 residues. This CDR3 is CASSNPDRSEKLFF. CDR3 bases: TGCGCCAGCAGCAACCCGGACAGGAGTGAAAAACTGTTTTTT.

The V and J genes are TRBV7-9 and TRBJ2-1; TRBD2 might be the D (5 bases). The CDR3 runs to 16 residues. The germline CDR1 and CDR2 sequences are SEHNR and FQNEAQ (reference sequence). Trimming removed 1 base at V and 0 bases at J, with 10 bases between. CDR3 nucleotide sequence: TGTGCCAGCAGCTTAGGGACTTTATTCTCCTACAATGAGCAGTTCTTC. It is translated as CASSLGTLFSYNEQFF.

This clone was seen a few times. CDR3 in DNA: TGTGCCAGCAGCGCTCTAGCGGGGGAAGAGACCCAGTACTTC. Protein sequence: CASSALAGEETQYF. The chain combines TRBV9 with TRBJ2-5; TRBD2 aligns across 10 bases. The J segment lost 3 bases and the V segment lost 3 bases, leaving 2 bases of the junction unmatched. The CDR3 is made up of 14 amino acids. The germline V gene encodes CDR1 SGDLS and CDR2 YYNGEE.

This clone showed up just once. In nucleotides, the CDR3 is TGTGCCGTCCAAGGGGGTAACGGGGCCAACGTCCTGACTTTC. This sequence encodes CAVQGGNGANVLTF. The chain couples TRBV10-3 to TRBJ2-6, with D maybe TRBD1 (6 bases). CDR3 size: 14 residues. The V end lost 11 bases, the J end lost 4 bases, and 15 bases lay between the germline ends. Germline CDR1 ENHRY, CDR2 SYGVKD.

V and J are TRBV2 and TRBJ2-7, with 9 bases matching TRBD1. The CDR3 sequence is 14 residues long. The germline CDR1 and CDR2 sequences are SNHLY and FYNNEI. The V gene end was trimmed by 1 base and the J gene end by 5 bases; junction bases not matched to a gene: 3. The CDR3 DNA sequence: TGTGCCAGCAGTGAAGACAGGGGGCGTGACGAGCAGTACTTC. It codes for CASSEDRGRDEQYF.

The chain has TRBV5-1 and TRBJ2-3, with D perhaps TRBD1 (5 bases). The germline V gene has CDR1 SGHRS and CDR2 YFSETQ. This CDR3 has 15 amino acids. Trimming shortened V by 0 bases and J by 0 bases, and 8 bases separated the two germline ends. CDR3 nucleotide sequence: TGCGCCAGCAGCTTGGAAGGGGTCAGCACAGATACGCAGTATTTT. Protein product: CASSLEGVSTDTQYF.

The rearrangement uses TRBV13 and TRBJ2-2; tentatively, D is TRBD1 (5 bases). Trimming removed 5 bases from V and 6 bases from J, with 22 bases in between. Per the germline V gene, CDR1 is PRHDT and CDR2 is FYEKMQ (reference sequence). CDR3 length: 17 amino acids. The CDR3 DNA reads as TGTGCCAGCAGCGCCTCCTCGGGCAGGGTTTCGGCCGGGGAGCTGTTTTTT. Translation: CASSASSGRVSAGELFF.

The CDR3: CASSPQRDNEQFF. DNA of the CDR3: TGTGCCAGCTCCCCCCAACGGGACAATGAGCAGTTCTTC. V usage is TRBV18 and J usage is TRBJ2-1; no reliable D call. CDR1 KGHSH and CDR2 LQKENI come from the germline V gene. V lost 6 bases, J lost 5 bases, and 11 bases lay in between. The CDR3 runs to 13 residues.

The rearrangement links TRBV7-2 to TRBJ2-4; D unresolved. The CDR3 spans 15 residues. Germline values: CDR1 SGHTA, CDR2 FQGNSA. V gave up 1 base and J gave up 1 base, with 8 bases separating them. The DNA of the CDR3 is TGTGCCAGCAGCTTAGACTACGGGGCCAAAAACATTCAGTACTTC. Translated, it gives CASSLDYGAKNIQYF.

This clone appeared a few times. The chain links TRBV9 to TRBJ2-6; perhaps TRBD2 as D (7 bases). Deletions cut 8 bases from V and 0 bases from J, with 18 bases between. CDR1 and CDR2 from the germline V gene are SGDLS and YYNGEE. This CDR3 comprises 17 residues. CDR3 region: CASSVGGGSSGANVLTF. DNA for the CDR3: TGTGCCAGTTCCGTAGGGGGGGGCTCCTCTGGGGCCAACGTCCTGACTTTC.

The rearrangement uses TRBV19 and TRBJ2-4, with TRBD2 identical over 9 bases. V shed 4 bases, J shed 0 bases, and the junction held 7 bases outside the gene matches. The CDR3 spans 17 residues. Germline CDR1 and CDR2: LNHDA and SQIVND (reference sequence). CDR3 region: CASSTPGLAIAKNIQYF. The CDR3 DNA sequence: TGTGCCAGTAGTACCCCGGGACTAGCAATAGCCAAAAACATTCAGTACTTC.

The chain recombines TRBV30 with TRBJ1-3, with D possibly TRBD1 on 6 matching bases. The CDR3 runs 12 residues. V was cut by 5 bases and J by 4 bases, with 9 bases left in between. Germline CDR1 and CDR2: GTSNPN and SVGIG (reference sequence). The CDR3 sequence is CAWAQGGNTIYF. In nucleotides, the CDR3 is TGTGCCTGGGCCCAGGGGGGAAACACCATATATTTT.

The chain recombines TRBV27 with TRBJ1-2, with D unresolved. Trimming removed 0 bases from V and 4 bases from J, with 6 bases in between. The CDR3 runs to 13 residues. Germline V lookup: CDR1 MNHEY, CDR2 SMNVEV (reference sequence). The CDR3 coding sequence is TGTGCCAGCAGTTTATCCGGTAGCTATGGCTACACCTTC. Translating it yields CASSLSGSYGYTF.

This chain uses TRBV2 with TRBJ2-3; D is possibly TRBD2 (5 bases). The V and J ends lost 4 bases and 6 bases respectively, with 5 bases between them. Germline-derived CDR1 and CDR2 are SNHLY and FYNNEI. The CDR3 sequence is 11 residues long. This chain's CDR3 is CASSAGDTQYF. DNA of the CDR3: TGTGCCAGCAGTGCGGGGGATACGCAGTATTTT.

This clone was found once. V and J are TRBV18 and TRBJ2-5; 8 bases are a match to TRBD1. This CDR3 contains 15 residues. The J segment lost 3 bases and the V segment lost 3 bases, leaving 6 bases of the junction unmatched. The germline CDR1 and CDR2 sequences are KGHSH and LQKENI. The CDR3 DNA reads as TGTGCCAGCTCACCCCGGGACAGGCCGAAAGAGACCCAGTACTTC. This encodes CASSPRDRPKETQYF. The whole variable domain, filled in from reference TRBV18 and TRBJ2-5, reads NAGVMQNPRHLVRRRGQEARLRCSPMKGHSHVYWYRQLPEEGLKFMVYLQKENIIDESGMPKERFSAEFPKEGPSILRIQQVVRGDSAAYFCASSPRDRPKETQYFGPGTRLLVL.

The rearrangement joins TRBV2 to TRBJ2-7; 9 bases agree with TRBD1. V was clipped by 4 bases and J by 3 bases; unmatched bases: 1. The CDR3 totals 13 residues. CDR1 and CDR2 from the germline V gene are SNHLY and FYNNEI. CDR3 nucleotides: TGTGCCAGCAGTGGACAGGGGGGCTACGAGCAGTACTTC. The encoded protein is CASSGQGGYEQYF.

The chain couples TRBV5-8 to TRBJ2-1; 12 nucleotides match TRBD2. Germline V gene lookup returns CDR1 SGHTS and CDR2 YDEGEE. With V trimmed by 0 bases and J by 3 bases, 4 bases remained unmatched. The CDR3 runs to 17 residues. Here the CDR3 reads CASSLVPSGGVYNEQFF. Here the CDR3 DNA reads TGTGCCAGCAGCTTGGTCCCTAGCGGGGGGGTCTACAATGAGCAGTTCTTC.

This rearrangement joins TRBV30 to TRBJ1-4; D remains ambiguous. CDR3 length: 15 amino acids. The V end lost 3 bases, the J end lost 7 bases, and 18 bases lay between the germline ends. The germline CDR1 and CDR2 sequences are GTSNPN and SVGIG (reference sequence). CDR3 coding DNA: TGTGCCTGGAGAAACATCGGGGTCTCCGGTGAAAAACTGTTTTTT. Its protein is CAWRNIGVSGEKLFF.

Notes on this clone: At one of its ends the junction is not consistent with the germline gene, which may arise from a read error. The chain recombines TRBV6-1 with TRBJ2-5; tentatively, D is TRBD1 (5 bases). The germline CDR1 and CDR2 sequences are MNHNS and SASEGT. This CDR3 contains 15 residues. This CDR3 is CASSGGRSYQETLYF. CDR3 DNA sequence: TGTGCCAGCAGTGGGGGCAGGAGTTACCAAGAGACCCTGTACTTC.

The chain has TRBV6-6 and TRBJ2-7; D ambiguous. Trimming removed 4 bases at V and 5 bases at J, with 3 bases between. CDR1 is MNHNY, CDR2 SVGAGI, per germline (reference sequence). The CDR3 has 10 amino acids. This chain's CDR3 is CASSSDEQYF. DNA of the CDR3: TGTGCCAGCAGTTCTGACGAGCAGTACTTC.

The chain recombines TRBV15 with TRBJ2-7; 9 bases agree with TRBD1. Unmatched junction bases numbered 3, after V lost 3 bases and J lost 3 bases. The CDR3 is 14 residues long. Germline V lookup: CDR1 LNHNV, CDR2 YYDKDF (reference sequence). CDR3 in DNA: TGTGCCACCAGCAGGGAGGGACAGGGCTACGAGCAGTACTTC. Its translation is CATSREGQGYEQYF.

This sequence joins TRBV11-3 and TRBJ2-7; 12 positions agree with TRBD2. V lost 6 bases and J lost 6; bases outside the gene matches: 12. Germline V lookup: CDR1 SGHNT, CDR2 YENEEA. The CDR3 spans 16 residues. Here the CDR3 DNA reads TGTGCCAGCAGATGCCCTAGCGGGAGGGCCTTATGCGAGCAGTACTTC. This translates into CASRCPSGRALCEQYF. The entire variable domain, with the rest obtained from reference TRBV11-3 and TRBJ2-7, is as follows: EAGVVQSPRYKIIEKKQPVAFWCNPISGHNTLYWYLQNLGQGPELLIRYENEEAVDDSQLPKDRFSAERLKGVDSTLKIQPAELGDSAVYLCASRCPSGRALCEQYFGPGTRLTVT.

The gene calls are TRBV5-8 and TRBJ2-1, with 8 bases identical to TRBD1. The CDR3 is 15 amino acids. The trim removed 1 base at V and 5 bases at J, leaving 5 bases unmatched. Germline values: CDR1 SGHTS, CDR2 YDEGEE. The CDR3: CASSLWAGGNNEQFF. The DNA of the CDR3 is TGTGCCAGCAGCTTGTGGGCAGGGGGCAACAATGAGCAGTTCTTC. Looking up the rest from reference TRBV5-8 and TRBJ2-1 gives the full variable domain: EAGVTQSPTHLIKTRGQQATLRCSPISGHTSVYWYQQALGLGLQFLLWYDEGEERNRGNFPPRFSGRQFPNYSSELNVNALELEDSALYLCASSLWAGGNNEQFFGPGTRLTVL.

CDR3 residues: CAIGGPLGNEQFF. CDR3 coding DNA: TGTGCCATCGGCGGCCCTCTAGGAAATGAGCAGTTCTTC. The chain links TRBV10-3 to TRBJ2-1; no clear D gene. The CDR3 is made up of 13 amino acids. Germline V gene lookup returns CDR1 ENHRY and CDR2 SYGVKD. Trimming removed 8 bases from V and 7 bases from J, with 15 bases in between.

The chain couples TRBV7-2 to TRBJ1-3, with no clear D. Trimming took 7 bases from V and 4 from J, leaving 14 bases between them. The CDR3 loop spans 14 amino acids. CDR1 and CDR2 (germline): SGHTA, FQGNSA. The chain's CDR3 is CASILDSAGNTIYF. As DNA, the CDR3 is TGTGCCAGCATCCTAGACTCGGCGGGAAACACCATATATTTT.

This clone was observed a single time. The chain has TRBV19 and TRBJ2-3; D remains unclear. Germline assignment: CDR1 LNHDA and CDR2 SQIVND (reference sequence). The CDR3 spans 14 residues. V lost 3 bases, J lost 4 bases, and 11 bases lay in between. CDR3 loop: CASSIWLLADTQYF. DNA of the CDR3: TGTGCCAGTAGTATTTGGCTTCTCGCAGATACGCAGTATTTT.

The rearrangement uses TRBV5-1 and TRBJ2-1, with D possibly TRBD2 on 5 matching bases. The CDR3 length is 14 residues. Germline V lookup: CDR1 SGHRS, CDR2 YFSETQ. Trimming stripped 0 bases from V and 7 bases from J, with 11 bases between. As DNA, the CDR3 is TGCGCCAGCAGCTTGGCCTCATCGGGGAATGAGCAGTTCTTC. This sequence encodes CASSLASSGNEQFF.

The V call is TRBV30, the J call TRBJ2-3; a possible D gene is TRBD2 (6 bases). Germline CDR1 GTSNPN, CDR2 SVGIG (reference sequence). This CDR3 region has 15 residues. V lost 3 bases and J 2 bases, leaving 15 bases between the germline ends. The CDR3: CAWSVGSGTTDTQYF. The CDR3 DNA is TGTGCCTGGAGCGTAGGTAGCGGTACCACAGATACGCAGTATTTT.

The chain combines TRBV5-6 with TRBJ1-1; no clear D gene. The CDR3 runs 11 residues. Per germline, CDR1 SGHDT and CDR2 YYEEEE. V was cut by 4 bases and J by 9 bases, with 10 bases left in between. CDR3: CASSQTGKAFF. DNA of the CDR3: TGTGCCAGCAGCCAAACGGGGAAAGCTTTCTTT.

The rearrangement uses TRBV6-6 and TRBJ2-2; 8 bases agree with TRBD1. This CDR3 contains 16 residues. V lost 6 bases, J lost 3 bases, and 9 bases stayed unmatched. CDR1 MNHNY and CDR2 SVGAGI come from the germline V gene (reference sequence). In DNA, the CDR3 is TGTGCCAGCAGCCGAAGACAGGGGACAGACACCGGGGAGCTGTTTTTT. It codes for CASSRRQGTDTGELFF.

V usage is TRBV9 and J usage is TRBJ2-1; 11 bases line up with TRBD2. CDR1 and CDR2 from the germline V gene are SGDLS and YYNGEE. The V gene end was trimmed by 1 base and the J gene end by 4 bases; junction bases not matched to a gene: 7. CDR3 length equals 17 residues. CDR3 amino acids: CASSVTLAGAKYNEQFF. The CDR3 nucleotides are TGTGCCAGCAGCGTAACACTAGCGGGGGCCAAATACAATGAGCAGTTCTTC.